The rows below give T cell receptor beta chains drawn from one sample of a study of control samples from healthy donors and cancer patients. Measured with immunoSEQ multiplex PCR; TCRdb has only the in-frame clones, and not every one. The table lists a few hundred thousand clones, 75% to 95% of them singletons. Sequencing was done on a sample of PBMCs. The receptors were sampled from a man aged 35 to 55 with head and neck cancer. CDR3s include the opening cysteine and the closing phenylalanine or tryptophan. Fields, in order: CDR3 protein, CDR3 DNA, clone size, J gene, D gene, V gene. The D gene is left open where the match is weak. Not every row has a clone size; where given, it reads once, few, many or a size class.

CASSFGPSYEQYF TGTGCCAGCAGCTTCGGGCCTTCCTACGAGCAGTACTTC - TRBJ2-7 - TRBV11-3
CASSQRLGQTSYNEQFF TGTGCCAGCAGCCAAAGGCTAGGACAGACCTCCTACAATGAGCAGTTCTTC - TRBJ2-1 - TRBV3-1/TRBV3-2
CASSWSRQGNNGYTF TGTGCCAGCAGTTGGTCGCGTCAGGGGAATAATGGCTACACCTTC - TRBJ1-2 - TRBV6-5
CASRLQGSNTEAFF TGTGCCAGCAGACTCCAGGGGTCGAACACTGAAGCTTTCTTT - TRBJ1-1 - TRBV7-9
CASSFLGQGYGYTF TGTGCCAGCAGTTTTCTCGGACAGGGTTATGGCTACACCTTC - TRBJ1-2 TRBD1 TRBV28
CASSYRPGQGNYGYTF TGTGCCAGCAGTTACCGCCCGGGACAGGGTAACTATGGCTACACCTTC - TRBJ1-2 TRBD1 TRBV6-5
CASSEDGVWGPNGYTF TGTGCCAGCAGTGAAGACGGGGTATGGGGTCCAAATGGCTACACCTTC - TRBJ1-2 - TRBV25-1
CASSLGQSYGYTF TGTGCCAGCAGTCTGGGACAGTCCTATGGCTACACCTTC - TRBJ1-2 TRBD1 TRBV28
CATRPKRGEQYF TGTGCCACCAGACCAAAAAGAGGCGAGCAGTACTTC - TRBJ2-7 - TRBV24-1
CASSQARSGQPQHF TGCGCCAGCAGCCAAGCAAGATCTGGGCAGCCCCAGCATTTT - TRBJ1-5 - TRBV4-3
CASSLIRSGNTIYF TGTGCCAGCAGCTTGATCCGCTCTGGAAACACCATATATTTT few TRBJ1-3 - TRBV11-1
CASRGGTHSNQPQHF TGCGCCAGCAGGGGGGGGACTCATAGCAATCAGCCCCAGCATTTT - TRBJ1-5 - TRBV5-1
CASSYPSGNTGELFF TGTGCCAGCAGTTACCCTAGCGGAAACACCGGGGAGCTGTTTTTT few TRBJ2-2 TRBD2 TRBV6-2/TRBV6-3
CASSFIDRGRDEQYF TGCGCCAGCAGCTTTATTGACAGGGGGCGAGACGAGCAGTACTTC - TRBJ2-7 TRBD1 TRBV4-1
CAWSRGGITDTQYF TGTGCCTGGAGTAGGGGAGGAATTACAGATACGCAGTATTTT - TRBJ2-3 - TRBV30
CASSQDKVLGAGEQYF TGTGCCAGCAGCCAAGATAAGGTTCTTGGGGCGGGCGAGCAGTACTTC - TRBJ2-7 - TRBV3-1/TRBV3-2
CASNPLAGADDTQYF TGTGCCAGTAACCCATTAGCGGGAGCAGACGATACGCAGTATTTT - TRBJ2-3 TRBD2 TRBV19
CASSGQSSYNEQFF TGTGCCAGCAGCGGCCAGAGCTCCTACAATGAGCAGTTCTTC - TRBJ2-1 - TRBV5-6
CASSLAGASVTEAFF TGTGCCAGCAGCTTAGCGGGGGCATCTGTAACTGAAGCTTTCTTT - TRBJ1-1 - TRBV11-2
CASSPGTSTDTQYF TGTGCTAGCAGCCCAGGGACTAGCACAGATACGCAGTATTTT - TRBJ2-3 - TRBV7-7
CASSNRVNFYGYTF TGTGCCAGTAGTAACAGGGTCAATTTTTATGGCTACACCTTC once TRBJ1-2 - TRBV19
CASSPGLAGGNGANVLTF TGTGCCAGCAGCCCAGGACTAGCGGGAGGAAATGGGGCCAACGTCCTGACTTTC - TRBJ2-6 TRBD2 TRBV3-1/TRBV3-2
CASSLGGTVGSYNEQFF TGCGCCAGCAGCTTGGGGGGGACAGTCGGCTCCTACAATGAGCAGTTCTTC - TRBJ2-1 TRBD1 TRBV5-1
CASSIGRNEQFF TGTGCCAGTAGTATAGGGCGGAATGAGCAGTTCTTC - TRBJ2-1 - TRBV19
CASSLAATGSGHYEQYF TGTGCCAGCAGCTTAGCCGCGACAGGGAGCGGGCACTACGAGCAGTACTTC once TRBJ2-7 - TRBV7-9
CASSLEQGYRETQYF TGCGCCAGCAGCCTTGAACAGGGTTATCGAGAGACCCAGTACTTC - TRBJ2-5 - TRBV4-3
CASGPLIEGLTNSPLHF TGTGCTAGTGGTCCCCTTATCGAGGGACTGACTAATTCACCCCTCCACTTT - TRBJ1-6 - TRBV12-5
CASQVRLDTEAFF TGTGCCTCTCAGGTCAGGCTAGACACTGAAGCTTTCTTT - TRBJ1-1 - TRBV12-3/TRBV12-4